This T cell receptor beta chain was captured by sequencing in a study of cytomegalovirus exposure and HLA in healthy donors. The primer mix had 60 Vbeta and 13 Jbeta primers. Using immunoSEQ multiplex PCR, the repertoire was profiled, and TCRdb retains in-frame clones only, with some absent. The data contain about 93,000 clones, roughly 60% of them singletons. Whole-study findings and limits: Cytomegalovirus-associated TCR beta chains were listed, numbering roughly 150.

V lost 3 bases to trimming and J lost 0 bases, with 19 bases between them. The CDR3 runs 17 residues. Germline V CDR1 and CDR2: SGHKS, YYEKEE (reference sequence). This clone was seen once. Its antigen remains unknown. This clonotype was sampled from a boy aged 10-17 years in good health and CMV-seropositive. Sequences were obtained from PBMCs. The rearrangement uses TRBV5-5 and TRBJ2-7, with D perhaps matching TRBD1 (6 bases). The CDR3 DNA follows: TGTGCCAGCAGCTCTTTTCCCGGACAGCTGTCCTCCTACGAGCAGTACTTC. Protein: CASSSFPGQLSSYEQYF.